Below, 30 T cell receptor beta chains from the same sample are listed, as sequenced in a study of T cell repertoires in ileal Crohn's disease. TCRdb keeps only in-frame clones here, not all; method: immunoSEQ multiplex PCR. Among around 9,900 clones listed, 65% to 80% were seen once. Time point reported: neoterminal ileum biopsy at postoperative endoscopy, about 6 months after surgery. Sequenced: ileal tissue. All receptors derive from an adult with Crohn's disease.

A word on this clone: This CDR3 is also generated by other DNA sequences in the sample. V is TRBV7-9 and J is TRBJ2-2, with 10 positions matching TRBD2. Per germline, CDR1 SEHNR and CDR2 FQNEAQ (reference sequence). The V gene end was trimmed by 1 base and the J gene end by 0 bases; junction bases not matched to a gene: 2. The length of the CDR3 is 17 residues. The DNA for the CDR3 is TGTGCCAGCAGCTTAGGGCTAGCGGGGGCGAACACCGGGGAGCTGTTTTTT. Encoded protein: CASSLGLAGANTGELFF. The variable domain in full, completed from reference TRBV7-9 and TRBJ2-2, reads DTGVSQNPRHKITKRGQNVTFRCDPISEHNRLYWYRQTLGQGPEFLTYFQNEAQLEKSRLLSDRFSAERPKGSFSTLEIQRTEQGDSAMYLCASSLGLAGANTGELFFGEGSRLTVL.

This rearrangement joins TRBV9 to TRBJ2-7; TRBD2 matches at 15 bases. V shed 0 bases and J 6 bases; nucleotides not matched to a gene: 7. Germline V gene data show CDR1 as SGDLS and CDR2 as YYNGEE. The CDR3 consists of 17 residues. Written as DNA, the CDR3 is TGTGCCAGCAGCGTAGAGGGGGGACTAGCGGGAGGAGGCGAGCAGTACTTC. This codes for CASSVEGGLAGGGEQYF.

This chain joins TRBV6-4 and TRBJ2-3; the D is unclear. Germline V gene lookup returns CDR1 MRHNA and CDR2 SNTAGT. V lost 0 bases and J lost 1, with 5 bases in between. The CDR3 is 14 residues long. For the CDR3, the DNA is TGTGCCAGCAGTGACTCCCCGGGCACAGATACGCAGTATTTT. Translation gives CASSDSPGTDTQYF.

This chain joins TRBV7-2 and TRBJ2-7; TRBD2 might be the D (6 bases). This CDR3 has 13 residues. Germline V gene data show CDR1 as SGHTA and CDR2 as FQGNSA. The V and J ends lost 5 bases and 1 base respectively, with 9 bases between them. CDR3 in DNA: TGTGCCAGCAGCCCTCGGGGGTCCTACGAGCAGTACTTC. It specifies CASSPRGSYEQYF.

This clone has just a few counts. The chain carries TRBV19 and TRBJ1-1, with TRBD1 matching 7 bases. The CDR3 length is 14 residues. The junction had 14 bases not matched to a gene; V was cut back by 6 bases and J by 10 bases. CDR1 LNHDA and CDR2 SQIVND come from the germline V gene (reference sequence). The CDR3: CASRNNGGNRGAFF. The CDR3 region has the DNA TGTGCCAGTAGAAATAATGGGGGCAACAGGGGAGCTTTCTTT.

Remarks on this clone: This specimen includes other DNA sequences encoding the same CDR3. The chain carries TRBV6-4 and TRBJ2-1, with D possibly matching TRBD2 (6 bases). Per germline, CDR1 MRHNA and CDR2 SNTAGT. The CDR3 has 15 amino acids. The ends were cut back, 9 bases at V and 2 bases at J, with 17 bases in the middle. The CDR3 loop is CASRVTSLPYNEQFF. CDR3 coding DNA: TGTGCCAGTAGAGTAACTAGCCTCCCCTACAATGAGCAGTTCTTC.

The CDR3: CASSTGGAIQYF. The DNA for the CDR3 is TGTGCCAGCTCCACAGGGGGGGCCATTCAGTACTTC. This chain uses TRBV18 with TRBJ2-4, with D possibly TRBD1 on 8 matching bases. Germline CDR1 KGHSH, CDR2 LQKENI. The CDR3 is made up of 12 amino acids. The V gene lost 6 bases and the J gene lost 9 bases, with 12 bases spanning the gap. Full variable domain (remainder filled in from reference TRBV18 and TRBJ2-4): NAGVMQNPRHLVRRRGQEARLRCSPMKGHSHVYWYRQLPEEGLKFMVYLQKENIIDESGMPKERFSAEFPKEGPSILRIQQVVRGDSAAYFCASSTGGAIQYFGAGTRLSVL.

This CDR3 reads CASSSTVNTGELFF. The CDR3, as DNA: TGTGCCAGCAGCTCGACAGTGAACACCGGGGAGCTGTTTTTT. The chain carries TRBV7-2 and TRBJ2-2, with D possibly being TRBD1 (5 bases). Per germline, CDR1 SGHTA and CDR2 FQGNSA. Trimming left V 4 bases short and J 1 base short, with 7 bases between. The CDR3 is 14 amino acids.

V gene TRBV6-1 combines with J gene TRBJ2-1, with 9 bases fitting TRBD1. The CDR3 length is 13 residues. The germline V gene has CDR1 MNHNS and CDR2 SASEGT. After removal of 10 bases from V and 5 bases from J, the junction contained 6 bases not matched to a gene. In DNA form, the CDR3 reads TGTGCCACCGACCGGACAGGGGACAATGAGCAGTTCTTC. Amino acids: CATDRTGDNEQFF.

This chain links TRBV6-5 with TRBJ2-3, with 7 bases matching TRBD1. Germline CDR1 is MNHEY and CDR2 is SVGAGI. The V gene end was trimmed by 5 bases and the J gene end by 4 bases; junction bases not matched to a gene: 9. The CDR3 length is 15 residues. CDR3 coding DNA: TGTGCCAGCAGTCTGACCCGGGACAGCTCAGATACGCAGTATTTT. This codes for CASSLTRDSSDTQYF.

This clone was recorded only once. V is TRBV7-3 and J is TRBJ2-3, with no clear D. The CDR3 totals 13 residues. V was clipped by 1 base and J by 5 bases, with 7 bases between them. Germline V gene lookup returns CDR1 SGHTA and CDR2 FQGTGA. The CDR3 protein is CASSLIRGDTQYF. CDR3 bases: TGTGCCAGCAGCTTAATTCGAGGAGATACGCAGTATTTT.

The chain is built from TRBV7-2 and TRBJ2-1; tentative D call: TRBD1 (5 bases). V lost 3 bases and J lost 10, with 16 bases in between. The germline V gene encodes CDR1 SGHTA and CDR2 FQGNSA. The CDR3 extends over 14 amino acids. The CDR3 sequence: CASSLDPQGREQFF. For the CDR3, the DNA is TGTGCCAGCAGCTTGGACCCCCAGGGTAGAGAGCAGTTCTTC.

The DNA for the CDR3 is TGTGCCACCAGCAGAGATCGACTAGCGGGAGGGTCGGAGTTCTTC. Its translation: CATSRDRLAGGSEFF. The chain combines TRBV15 with TRBJ2-1, with TRBD2 matching over 14 bases. Germline V gene sequence: CDR1 LNHNV, CDR2 YYDKDF (reference sequence). The ends lost 0 bases at V and 14 bases at J; junction bases unmatched: 6. CDR3 length: 15 amino acids.

This chain uses TRBV11-1 with TRBJ1-6; no reliable D call. This CDR3 region has 14 residues. The V end lost 6 bases, the J end lost 9 bases, and 15 bases lay between the germline ends. Germline values: CDR1 SGHAT, CDR2 FQDESV (reference sequence). The CDR3 sequence: CASRQHREGSPLHF. CDR3 in DNA: TGTGCCAGCAGACAACACCGGGAGGGTTCACCCCTCCACTTT.

The chain employs TRBV11-2 and TRBJ2-7; a possible D gene is TRBD1 (5 bases). CDR3 length equals 14 residues. CDR1 is SGHAT, CDR2 FQNNGV, per germline. V was trimmed by 0 bases and J by 6 bases, leaving 12 bases between them. The CDR3 loop is CASSLDPGLGEQYF. Written as DNA, the CDR3 is TGTGCCAGCAGCTTAGATCCAGGGTTAGGCGAGCAGTACTTC.

This sequence joins TRBV7-2 and TRBJ1-2; D perhaps matches TRBD1 (5 bases). There are 14 residues in the CDR3. The germline V and J ends were trimmed by 2 bases and 2 bases, with 9 bases remaining between them. CDR1 is SGHTA, CDR2 FQGNSA, per germline. The CDR3 DNA reads TGTGCCAGCAGCTTAATCCCAGGGAACTATGGCTACACCTTC. Translating it yields CASSLIPGNYGYTF.

The chain joins TRBV6-5 to TRBJ1-5; possible D gene TRBD1, 5 bases. CDR3 length: 14 residues. From germline, CDR1 is MNHEY and CDR2 SVGAGI. With 8 bases removed from V and 2 bases from J, the gap between germline ends came to 13 bases. This CDR3 is CASATGVRNQPQHF. DNA for the CDR3: TGTGCCAGCGCAACGGGGGTCCGCAATCAGCCCCAGCATTTT.

CDR3 residues: CASSPYSGNTEAFF. The CDR3 DNA is TGTGCCAGCAGCCCATACAGCGGAAACACTGAAGCTTTCTTT. This sequence joins TRBV5-4 and TRBJ1-1; D gene unclear. This CDR3 contains 14 residues. CDR1 and CDR2 (germline): SGHNT, YYREEE (reference sequence). The germline V and J ends were trimmed by 4 bases and 2 bases, with 12 bases remaining between them.

The rearrangement links TRBV6-1 to TRBJ1-5; TRBD1 agrees at 7 bases. Germline V gene lookup returns CDR1 MNHNS and CDR2 SASEGT. The CDR3 has 15 amino acids. Trimming at V came to 6 bases and at J to 1 base, leaving 6 bases not matched to a gene. The CDR3 is CASSRNRGSNQPQHF. Written as DNA, the CDR3 is TGTGCCAGCAGCCGAAACAGGGGAAGCAATCAGCCCCAGCATTTT.

The DNA of the CDR3 is TGTGCCAGCAGCTTAGCCCCTAGCTCCTACAATGAGCAGTTCTTC. It encodes CASSLAPSSYNEQFF. The chain is built from TRBV7-2 and TRBJ2-1; D ambiguous. V lost 0 bases to trimming and J lost 0 bases, with 6 bases between them. In germline, CDR1 is SGHTA, CDR2 FQGNSA. The CDR3 runs 15 residues. The variable domain in full, with the rest retrieved from reference TRBV7-2 and TRBJ2-1, is GAGVSQSPSNKVTEKGKDVELRCDPISGHTALYWYRQSLGQGLEFLIYFQGNSAPDKSGLPSDRFSAERTGGSVSTLTIQRTQQEDSAVYLCASSLAPSSYNEQFFGPGTRLTVL.

This sequence joins TRBV20-1 and TRBJ2-3; D may be TRBD1 (6 bases). The ends were cut back, 6 bases at V and 4 bases at J, with 8 bases in the middle. The germline V gene encodes CDR1 DFQATT and CDR2 SNEGSKA (reference sequence). CDR3 length equals 11 residues. CDR3 nucleotides: TGCAGTGCGCACAGGGCAGATACGCAGTATTTT. It specifies CSAHRADTQYF.

V gene TRBV7-2 combines with J gene TRBJ2-7, with D maybe TRBD2 (6 bases). Germline V gives CDR1 SGHTA, CDR2 FQGNSA. The CDR3 is 15 residues long. Deletions cut 3 bases from V and 0 bases from J, with 12 bases between. The CDR3 protein is CASSFYSGSSYEQYF. CDR3 DNA: TGTGCCAGCAGCTTCTATAGCGGAAGCTCCTACGAGCAGTACTTC.

This clone was seen only a few times. The chain uses TRBV5-1 and TRBJ1-1, with D possibly matching TRBD1 (6 bases). CDR1 is SGHRS, CDR2 YFSETQ, per germline. This CDR3 is built from 16 residues. The V end was cut by 2 bases, the J end by 0 bases, with 14 bases between. DNA of the CDR3: TGCGCCAGCAGCTTCGGACAGTTTTCAATGAACACTGAAGCTTTCTTT. Translation gives CASSFGQFSMNTEAFF.

The chain carries TRBV4-3 and TRBJ2-5; no clear D. CDR3 size: 14 residues. With 0 bases removed from V and 7 bases from J, the gap between germline ends came to 12 bases. Per the germline V gene, CDR1 is LGHNA and CDR2 is YSLEER. In nucleotides, the CDR3 is TGCGCCAGCAGCCAAGAAGTGTTTCTGCGGACCCAGTACTTC. Translated: CASSQEVFLRTQYF.

The chain employs TRBV29-1 and TRBJ2-3, with 7 positions matching TRBD2. V gave up 5 bases and J gave up 2 bases; unmatched junction bases: 19. The germline CDR1 and CDR2 sequences are SQVTM and ANQGSEA. The length of the CDR3 is 18 residues. The CDR3 loop is CSVLLADKLSKHTDTQYF. The CDR3 bases are TGCAGCGTTTTGCTAGCGGACAAACTCTCTAAGCACACAGATACGCAGTATTTT.

This clone was observed a handful of times. V gene TRBV7-2 combines with J gene TRBJ1-1, with 8 bases lining up with TRBD1. The CDR3 spans 13 residues. Germline trimming cut 2 bases from V and 12 bases from J; bases unmatched to any gene: 8. Per germline, CDR1 SGHTA and CDR2 FQGNSA. CDR3 residues: CASSLLVGRGPFF. The CDR3 bases are TGTGCCAGCAGCTTACTCGTTGGCAGGGGGCCTTTCTTT. Filled out from reference TRBV7-2 and TRBJ1-1, the complete variable domain reads GAGVSQSPSNKVTEKGKDVELRCDPISGHTALYWYRQSLGQGLEFLIYFQGNSAPDKSGLPSDRFSAERTGGSVSTLTIQRTQQEDSAVYLCASSLLVGRGPFFGQGTRLTVV.

This clone appeared a few times. The chain carries TRBV6-4 and TRBJ2-1; D perhaps matches TRBD2 (5 bases). CDR1 and CDR2 from the germline V gene are MRHNA and SNTAGT. This CDR3 is 13 amino acids long. V was trimmed by 5 bases and J by 0 bases, leaving 5 bases between them. CDR3 sequence reads: CASSSGSYNEQFF. CDR3 bases: TGTGCCAGCAGTAGCGGCTCCTACAATGAGCAGTTCTTC.

The chain recombines TRBV10-3 with TRBJ2-2; TRBD1 agrees at 7 bases. The V gene end was trimmed by 8 bases and the J gene end by 3 bases; junction bases not matched to a gene: 6. The CDR3 is made up of 14 amino acids. Germline V gives CDR1 ENHRY, CDR2 SYGVKD. CDR3 region: CAICDRADTGELFF. CDR3 bases: TGTGCCATCTGCGACAGGGCAGACACCGGGGAGCTGTTTTTT.

This chain connects TRBV6-4 to TRBJ2-1, with D possibly TRBD2 on 6 matching bases. Trimming shortened V by 5 bases and J by 4 bases, and 12 bases separated the two germline ends. Germline V gene data show CDR1 as MRHNA and CDR2 as SNTAGT. This CDR3 is 14 amino acids long. Written as DNA, the CDR3 is TGTGCCAGCAGTCGCGGCGGGAATTACAATGAGCAGTTCTTC. Amino acids: CASSRGGNYNEQFF.

The chain recombines TRBV7-3 with TRBJ1-5; no reliable D call. The germline gives CDR1 SGHTA, CDR2 FQGTGA. There are 15 residues in the CDR3. Trimming took 5 bases from V and 0 from J, leaving 11 bases between them. For the CDR3, the DNA is TGTGCCAGCAGCCCTCCTCGGTATAGCAATCAGCCCCAGCATTTT. It encodes CASSPPRYSNQPQHF.